This T cell receptor (beta chain) is from a study of a mutant IDH1 vaccine in newly diagnosed glioma (dated by TCRdb to 2020 to 2023). For the study in its entirety: Of the roughly 32 treated patients, approximately 62% were male and around 40% were female, and a mean age of roughly 40 years was recorded. Before enrollment, patients had received standard therapy of radiotherapy alone, temozolomide alone, or radiochemotherapy with temozolomide; most received the combination. Peripheral blood samples were drawn at six visits, namely V03 (baseline), V05, V07, V10, V12 and V13. For exploratory analyses, approximately 25 treated patients had longitudinal TCRB deep sequencing done wherever samples were available. The investigation overall reported the following: Immune responses induced by the vaccine were seen in approximately 93% of patients across multiple MHC alleles. It was noted by the authors that analyses of patient blood samples could not be reproduced owing to sample limitations. Availability determined which PBMC samples were chosen for TCRB deep sequencing. Pseudoprogression seemed to be unrelated to changes in the top peripheral T cell clonotypes found by TCRB sequencing.

Worth noting for this clone: The specificity of this receptor is unknown. Base-call qualities are not available, and no considerably larger clone is one nucleotide away.

In the paper's terms, the time point label means: baseline, week 1 (first vaccination visit). The treatment or condition label corresponds to: pre-vaccination baseline after standard-of-care therapy. Newly diagnosed WHO grade 3 or 4 IDH1-mutant astrocytomas showing loss of nuclear ATRX were present in the donors. The samples were drawn from NOA16, a multicentre, single-arm, open-label phase I trial in Germany that tested a mutant IDH1 peptide vaccine in humans for the first time. Blood drawn at visit V03 was used as the baseline sample for immunogenicity testing. Genomic DNA for TCRB sequencing was extracted from EDTA blood using the DNeasy Blood and Tissue Kit. The method behind the library was the immunoSEQ multiplex PCR assay. Rearranged TCR beta chain sequences were amplified with the hsTCRB Kit following the manufacturer's protocol. Sequencing of TCRB libraries was carried out on an Illumina MiSeq. From the authors' description of their analysis: The kit vendor's proprietary platform handled demultiplexing, trimming and gene mapping. TCRdb mirrors the immuneACCESS table, restricted to in-frame sequences. Some clones are absent from its copies; in checked studies, under half trace to an unresolved V gene, and the reason for the others is unknown. The V and J calls and clone size were taken over from that table, and D and trimming were inferred from the DNA. The table for this sample lists about 66,000 clones; around 86% of them were counted only once. Of the sample, over 2.5% is held by the ten largest clones.

From the cysteine through the phenylalanine, the CDR3 covers 13 amino acids. This entry keeps only the CDR3 DNA: 39 bases, framed from base 1. Here V drops 4 bases and J drops 2 bases, and the junction holds 2 bases not matched to any gene. In the germline V gene (reference sequence), CDR1 corresponds to LNHDA and CDR2 to SQIVND. The sample was PBMCs, taken from a glioma patient treated with radiotherapy, temozolomide or both. This clonotype originated in a man aged 30-40 years with glioma. This chain is built from TRBV19 and TRBJ2-7, and TRBD1 matches 7 of the central bases. The CDR3 reads as follows: CASSSDRAYEQYF. The nucleotides are TGTGCCAGTAGTAGTGACAGGGCCTACGAGCAGTACTTC.